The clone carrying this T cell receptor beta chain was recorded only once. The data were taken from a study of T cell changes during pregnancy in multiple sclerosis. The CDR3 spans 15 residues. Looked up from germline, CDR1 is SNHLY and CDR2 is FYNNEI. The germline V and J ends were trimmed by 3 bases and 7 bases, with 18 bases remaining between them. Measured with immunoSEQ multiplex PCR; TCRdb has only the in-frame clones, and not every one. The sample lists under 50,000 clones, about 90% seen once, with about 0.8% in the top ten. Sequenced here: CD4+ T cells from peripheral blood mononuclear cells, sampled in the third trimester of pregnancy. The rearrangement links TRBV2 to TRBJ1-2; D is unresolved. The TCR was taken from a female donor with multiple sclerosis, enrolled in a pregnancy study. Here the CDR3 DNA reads TGTGCCAGCAGTGATGTCGGGGAGGGATATGGTGGCTACACCTTC. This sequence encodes CASSDVGEGYGGYTF.